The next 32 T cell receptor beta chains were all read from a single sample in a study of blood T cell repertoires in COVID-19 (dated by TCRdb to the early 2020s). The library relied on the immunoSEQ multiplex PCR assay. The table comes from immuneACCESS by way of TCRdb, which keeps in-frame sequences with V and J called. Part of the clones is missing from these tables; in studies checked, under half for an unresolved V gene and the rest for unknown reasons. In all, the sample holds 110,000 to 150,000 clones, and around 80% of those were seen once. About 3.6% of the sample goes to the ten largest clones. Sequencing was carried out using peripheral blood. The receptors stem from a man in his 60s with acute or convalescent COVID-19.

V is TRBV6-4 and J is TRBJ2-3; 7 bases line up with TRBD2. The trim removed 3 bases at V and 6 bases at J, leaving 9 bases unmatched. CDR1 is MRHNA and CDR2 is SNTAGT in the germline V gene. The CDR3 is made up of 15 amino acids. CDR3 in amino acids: CASSDGPSGGDTQYF. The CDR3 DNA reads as TGTGCCAGCAGTGATGGGCCTAGCGGAGGGGATACGCAGTATTTT.

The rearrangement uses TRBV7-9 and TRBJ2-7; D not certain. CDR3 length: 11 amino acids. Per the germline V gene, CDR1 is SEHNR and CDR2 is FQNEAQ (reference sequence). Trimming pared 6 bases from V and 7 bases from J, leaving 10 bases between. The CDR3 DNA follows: TGTGCCAGCAGTCAACTCCAAGAGCAGTACTTC. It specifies CASSQLQEQYF. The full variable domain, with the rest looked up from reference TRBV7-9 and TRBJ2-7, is DTGVSQNPRHKITKRGQNVTFRCDPISEHNRLYWYRQTLGQGPEFLTYFQNEAQLEKSRLLSDRFSAERPKGSFSTLEIQRTEQGDSAMYLCASSQLQEQYFGPGTRLTVT.

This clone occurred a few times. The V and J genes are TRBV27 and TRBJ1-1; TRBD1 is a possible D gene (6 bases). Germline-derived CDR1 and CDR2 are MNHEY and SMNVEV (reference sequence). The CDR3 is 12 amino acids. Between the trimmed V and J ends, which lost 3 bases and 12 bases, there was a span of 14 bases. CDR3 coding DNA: TGTGCCAGCAGTTTTTACCAGGGGATCCCTTTCTTT. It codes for CASSFYQGIPFF.

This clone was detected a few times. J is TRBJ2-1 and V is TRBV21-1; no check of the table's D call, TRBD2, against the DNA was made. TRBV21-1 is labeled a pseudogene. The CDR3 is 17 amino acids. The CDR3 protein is CASSKPKTSGSYNEQFF. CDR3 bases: TGTGCCAGCAGCAAGCCTAAGACTAGCGGATCCTACAATGAGCAGTTCTTC.

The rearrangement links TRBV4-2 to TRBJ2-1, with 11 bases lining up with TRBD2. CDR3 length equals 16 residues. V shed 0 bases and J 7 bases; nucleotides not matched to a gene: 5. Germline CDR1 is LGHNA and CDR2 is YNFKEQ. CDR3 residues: CASSQDPSGRRNEQFF. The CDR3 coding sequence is TGTGCCAGCAGCCAAGATCCTAGCGGGAGGAGGAATGAGCAGTTCTTC.

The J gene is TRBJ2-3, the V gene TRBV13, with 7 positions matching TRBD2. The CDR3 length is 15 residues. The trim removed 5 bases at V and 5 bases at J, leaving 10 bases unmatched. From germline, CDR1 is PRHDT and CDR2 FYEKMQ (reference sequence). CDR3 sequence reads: CASSGRGSREDTQYF. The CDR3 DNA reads TGTGCCAGCAGCGGGCGCGGGAGTCGGGAAGATACGCAGTATTTT.

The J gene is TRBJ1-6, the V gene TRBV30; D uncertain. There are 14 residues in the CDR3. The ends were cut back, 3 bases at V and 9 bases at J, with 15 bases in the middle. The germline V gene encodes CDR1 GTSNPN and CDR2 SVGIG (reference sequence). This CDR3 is CAWSPGLEGSPLHF. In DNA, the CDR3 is TGTGCCTGGAGCCCAGGCCTGGAAGGTTCACCCCTCCACTTT.

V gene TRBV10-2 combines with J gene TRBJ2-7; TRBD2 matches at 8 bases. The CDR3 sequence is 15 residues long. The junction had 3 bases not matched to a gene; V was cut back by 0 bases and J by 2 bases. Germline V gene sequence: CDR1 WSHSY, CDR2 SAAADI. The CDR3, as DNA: TGCGCCAGCAGTGAGTCGTCGGGAGGGCCCTACGAGCAGTACTTC. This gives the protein CASSESSGGPYEQYF.

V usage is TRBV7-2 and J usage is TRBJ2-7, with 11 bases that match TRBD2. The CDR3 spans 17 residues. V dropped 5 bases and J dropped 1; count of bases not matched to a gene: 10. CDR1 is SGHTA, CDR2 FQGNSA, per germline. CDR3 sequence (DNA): TGTGCCAGCAGCCTAACTAGCGGGAGAACGGCGTCCTACGAGCAGTACTTC. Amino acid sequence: CASSLTSGRTASYEQYF. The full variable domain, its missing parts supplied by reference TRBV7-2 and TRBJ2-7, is GAGVSQSPSNKVTEKGKDVELRCDPISGHTALYWYRQSLGQGLEFLIYFQGNSAPDKSGLPSDRFSAERTGGSVSTLTIQRTQQEDSAVYLCASSLTSGRTASYEQYFGPGTRLTVT.

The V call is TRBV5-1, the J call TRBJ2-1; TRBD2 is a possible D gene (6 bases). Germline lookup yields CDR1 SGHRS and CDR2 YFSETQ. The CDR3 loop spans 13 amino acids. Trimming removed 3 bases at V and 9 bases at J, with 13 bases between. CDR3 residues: CASSSREEGEQFF. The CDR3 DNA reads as TGCGCCAGCAGCTCCAGGGAGGAGGGTGAGCAGTTCTTC.

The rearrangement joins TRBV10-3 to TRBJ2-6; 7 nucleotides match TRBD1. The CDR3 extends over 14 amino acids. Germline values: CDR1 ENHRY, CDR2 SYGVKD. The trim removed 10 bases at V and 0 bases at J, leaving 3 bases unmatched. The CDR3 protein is CATYRGSGANVLTF. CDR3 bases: TGTGCCACCTACAGGGGCTCTGGGGCCAACGTCCTGACTTTC.

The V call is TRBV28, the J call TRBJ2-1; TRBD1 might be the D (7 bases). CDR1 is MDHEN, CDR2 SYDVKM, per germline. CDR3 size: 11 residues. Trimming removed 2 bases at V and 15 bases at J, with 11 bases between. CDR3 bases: TGTGCCAGCAGTTTAGGAGGGGGCCCGTTCTTC. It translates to CASSLGGGPFF.

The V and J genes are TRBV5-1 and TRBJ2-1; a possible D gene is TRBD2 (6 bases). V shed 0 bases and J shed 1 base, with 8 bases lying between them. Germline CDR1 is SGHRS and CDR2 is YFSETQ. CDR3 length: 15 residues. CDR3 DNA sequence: TGCGCCAGCAGCTTGGACGGGACTTCCTACAATGAGCAGTTCTTC. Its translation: CASSLDGTSYNEQFF. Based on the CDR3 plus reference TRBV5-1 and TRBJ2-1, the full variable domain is KAGVTQTPRYLIKTRGQQVTLSCSPISGHRSVSWYQQTPGQGLQFLFEYFSETQRNKGNFPGRFSGRQFSNSRSEMNVSTLELGDSALYLCASSLDGTSYNEQFFGPGTRLTVL.

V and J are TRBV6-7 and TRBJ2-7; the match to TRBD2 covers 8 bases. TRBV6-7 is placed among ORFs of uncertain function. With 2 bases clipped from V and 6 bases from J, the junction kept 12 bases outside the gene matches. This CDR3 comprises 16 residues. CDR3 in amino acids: CASSYREREFDSEQYF. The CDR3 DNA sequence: TGTGCCAGCAGTTACAGGGAGCGGGAGTTTGACTCCGAGCAGTACTTC.

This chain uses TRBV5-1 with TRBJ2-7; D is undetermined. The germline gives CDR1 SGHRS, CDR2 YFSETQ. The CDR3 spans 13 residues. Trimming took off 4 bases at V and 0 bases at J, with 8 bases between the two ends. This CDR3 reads CASSPNPSYEQYF. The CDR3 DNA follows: TGCGCCAGCAGCCCTAACCCCTCCTACGAGCAGTACTTC.

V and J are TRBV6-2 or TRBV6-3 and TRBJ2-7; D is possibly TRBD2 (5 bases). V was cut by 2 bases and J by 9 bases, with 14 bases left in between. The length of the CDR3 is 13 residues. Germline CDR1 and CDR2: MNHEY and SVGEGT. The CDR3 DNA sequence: TGTGCCAGCAGTTACAGCGGTATAGATGGGCAGTACTTC. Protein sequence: CASSYSGIDGQYF.

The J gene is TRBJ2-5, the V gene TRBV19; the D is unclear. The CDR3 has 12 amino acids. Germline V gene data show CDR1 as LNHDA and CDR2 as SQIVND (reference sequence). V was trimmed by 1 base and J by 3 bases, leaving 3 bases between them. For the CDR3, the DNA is TGTGCCAGTAGTATAGGAGAAGAGACCCAGTACTTC. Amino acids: CASSIGEETQYF.

CDR3 sequence reads: CASSIQSSPLHF. CDR3 DNA: TGTGCCAGTAGTATCCAATCCTCACCCCTCCACTTT. The genes are TRBV19 and TRBJ1-6; D unclear. Germline V gives CDR1 LNHDA, CDR2 SQIVND (reference sequence). The V gene lost 3 bases and the J gene lost 10 bases, with 7 bases spanning the gap. The CDR3 covers 12 residues.

CDR3 coding DNA: TGTGCCAGTAGTATATCGGTCCTAAGTGAAAAACTGTTTTTT. It is translated as CASSISVLSEKLFF. The chain carries TRBV19 and TRBJ1-4; D unclear. Germline CDR1 is LNHDA and CDR2 is SQIVND (reference sequence). This CDR3 has 14 residues. V lost 2 bases to trimming and J lost 7 bases, with 11 bases between them. Variable domain in full (rest from reference TRBV19 and TRBJ1-4): DGGITQSPKYLFRKEGQNVTLSCEQNLNHDAMYWYRQDPGQGLRLIYYSQIVNDFQKGDIAEGYSVSREKKESFPLTVTSAQKNPTAFYLCASSISVLSEKLFFGSGTQLSVL.

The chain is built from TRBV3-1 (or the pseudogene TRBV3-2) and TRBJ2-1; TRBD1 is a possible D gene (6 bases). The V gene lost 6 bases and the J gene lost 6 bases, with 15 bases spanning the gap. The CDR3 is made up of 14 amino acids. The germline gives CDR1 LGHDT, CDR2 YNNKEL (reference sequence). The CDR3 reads CASRSGAFANEQFF. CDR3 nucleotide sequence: TGTGCCAGCAGGTCAGGGGCCTTTGCCAATGAGCAGTTCTTC.

The CDR3 DNA reads TGTGCCAGCAGTAGAAGGGGTTGGGGCAATCAGCCCCAGCATTTT. Translating it yields CASSRRGWGNQPQHF. The chain couples TRBV28 to TRBJ1-5, with D possibly TRBD1 on 5 matching bases. The CDR3 contains 15 residues. Per germline, CDR1 MDHEN and CDR2 SYDVKM. Trimming took 5 bases from V and 2 from J, leaving 13 bases between them.

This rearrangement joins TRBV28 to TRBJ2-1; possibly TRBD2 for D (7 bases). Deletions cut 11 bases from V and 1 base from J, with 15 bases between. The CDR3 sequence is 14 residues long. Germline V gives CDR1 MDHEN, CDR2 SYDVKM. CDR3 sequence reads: CAGGGGLSYNEQFF. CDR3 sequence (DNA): TGTGCCGGAGGGGGGGGTCTTTCCTACAATGAGCAGTTCTTC.

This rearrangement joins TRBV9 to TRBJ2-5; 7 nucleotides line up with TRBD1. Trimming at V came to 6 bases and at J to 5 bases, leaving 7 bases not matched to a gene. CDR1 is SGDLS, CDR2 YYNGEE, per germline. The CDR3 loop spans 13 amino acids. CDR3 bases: TGTGCCAGCAATGAAGGGGGCGGTGAGACCCAGTACTTC. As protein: CASNEGGGETQYF.

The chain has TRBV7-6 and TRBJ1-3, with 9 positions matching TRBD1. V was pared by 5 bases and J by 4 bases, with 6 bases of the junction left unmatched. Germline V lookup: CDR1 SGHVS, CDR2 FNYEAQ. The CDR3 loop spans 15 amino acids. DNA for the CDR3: TGTGCCAGCAGCCAGGACAGGGGAATAGGAAACACCATATATTTT. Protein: CASSQDRGIGNTIYF.

CDR3 coding DNA: TGTGCCAGCAGCTCCGGGACTAGGCCCGTCTACAATGAGCAGTTCTTC. It yields the protein CASSSGTRPVYNEQFF. The V gene is TRBV11-2, the J gene TRBJ2-1; TRBD2 matches at 8 bases. Germline V gene data show CDR1 as SGHAT and CDR2 as FQNNGV. This CDR3 has 16 amino acids. V gave up 4 bases and J gave up 3 bases; unmatched junction bases: 8. The full variable domain, completed using reference TRBV11-2 and TRBJ2-1, is EAGVAQSPRYKIIEKRQSVAFWCNPISGHATLYWYQQILGQGPKLLIQFQNNGVVDDSQLPKDRFSAERLKGVDSTLKIQPAKLEDSAVYLCASSSGTRPVYNEQFFGPGTRLTVL.

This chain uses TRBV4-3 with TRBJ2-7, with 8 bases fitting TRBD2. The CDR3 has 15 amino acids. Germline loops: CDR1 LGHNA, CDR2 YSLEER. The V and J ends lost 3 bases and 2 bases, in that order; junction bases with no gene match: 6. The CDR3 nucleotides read TGCGCCAGCAGCCATCTAGCGGGTGGAGCCTACGAGCAGTACTTC. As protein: CASSHLAGGAYEQYF.

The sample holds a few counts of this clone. This CDR3 is CASSGSVGSYNEQFF. DNA for the CDR3: TGTGCCAGCAGTGGGAGTGTCGGGTCCTACAATGAGCAGTTCTTC. V is TRBV6-2 or TRBV6-3 and J is TRBJ2-1; maybe TRBD2 (5 bases). The CDR3 consists of 15 residues. V was pared by 5 bases and J by 1 base, with 12 bases between. Germline V gene data show CDR1 as MNHEY and CDR2 as SVGEGT.

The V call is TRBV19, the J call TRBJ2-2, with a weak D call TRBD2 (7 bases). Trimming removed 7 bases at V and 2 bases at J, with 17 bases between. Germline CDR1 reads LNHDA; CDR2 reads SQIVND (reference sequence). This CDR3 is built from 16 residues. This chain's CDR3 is CASTEGEGVNTGELFF. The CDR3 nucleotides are TGTGCCAGTACCGAAGGGGAGGGGGTTAACACCGGGGAGCTGTTTTTT. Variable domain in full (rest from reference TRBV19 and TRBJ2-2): DGGITQSPKYLFRKEGQNVTLSCEQNLNHDAMYWYRQDPGQGLRLIYYSQIVNDFQKGDIAEGYSVSREKKESFPLTVTSAQKNPTAFYLCASTEGEGVNTGELFFGEGSRLTVL.

The CDR3: CASYTGATGAFF. The CDR3 DNA follows: TGTGCCAGCTATACAGGGGCCACCGGAGCTTTCTTT. The chain has TRBV28 and TRBJ1-1, with 7 bases aligning to TRBD1. The J segment lost 10 bases and the V segment lost 8 bases, leaving 10 bases of the junction unmatched. The CDR3 covers 12 residues. CDR1 MDHEN and CDR2 SYDVKM come from the germline V gene.

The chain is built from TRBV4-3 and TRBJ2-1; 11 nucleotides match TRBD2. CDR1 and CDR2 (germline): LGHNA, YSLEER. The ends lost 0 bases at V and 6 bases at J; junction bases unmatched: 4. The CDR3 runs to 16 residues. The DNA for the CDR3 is TGCGCCAGCAGCCAAGATCCCGGACTAGCGGGCAATGAGCAGTTCTTC. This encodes CASSQDPGLAGNEQFF.

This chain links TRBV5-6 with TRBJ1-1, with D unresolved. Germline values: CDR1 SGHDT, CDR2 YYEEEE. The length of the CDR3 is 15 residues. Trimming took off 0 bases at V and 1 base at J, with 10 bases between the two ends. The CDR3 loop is CASSLEVRPNTEAFF. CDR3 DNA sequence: TGTGCCAGCAGCTTGGAAGTCAGGCCGAACACTGAAGCTTTCTTT.

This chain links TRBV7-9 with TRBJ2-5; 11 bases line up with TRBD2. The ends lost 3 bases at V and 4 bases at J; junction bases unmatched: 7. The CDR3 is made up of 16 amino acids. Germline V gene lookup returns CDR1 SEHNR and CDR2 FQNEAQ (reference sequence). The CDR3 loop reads CASSFPTSGSAETQYF. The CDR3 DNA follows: TGTGCCAGCAGCTTTCCAACTAGCGGGAGTGCAGAGACCCAGTACTTC.